This T cell receptor (beta chain) was sequenced during a study of T cell responses to AZD1222 COVID-19 vaccine listed by TCRdb under 2021. About the investigation overall: Because spike-specific TCR depth and breadth did not differ between the two schedules, AZD1222 recipients who got a second dose at roughly 4 weeks were pooled with those who got a second dose at roughly 12 weeks. A total of approximately 240 trial participants underwent TCR sequencing, of whom 207 had received two doses of AZD1222 and approximately 25 had received two doses of the MenACWY control vaccine. Trial participants were enrolled into age subgroups of 18-55, 56-69 and 70-plus years, which contained 148, 28 and 57 TCR-sequenced participants, respectively.

This sample's time point label indicates: baseline before first vaccination. Vaccinee samples were obtained from the UK trials COV001 and COV002, which included a single-blind randomized controlled phase 2/3 trial of AZD1222 (ChAdOx1 nCoV-19) in healthy adults. For TCRbeta chain sequencing, PBMC samples from trial participants were taken at day 0 and at day 28 after the second dose. Broad study findings and their caveats: Conclusions about previously exposed vaccinees are limited because only five to seven AZD1222 recipients were SARS-CoV-2 seropositive at baseline. Most participants were white British and females outnumbered males, and the authors suggested that clonal diversity may have been underestimated. A significant rise in spike-specific TCR breadth and depth was observed after two AZD1222 doses relative to day 0 and relative to MenACWY recipients. Because no day 14 peak-response samples were available, the repertoires could be characterized only after the peak T cell response. The whole spike protein was spanned by vaccine-associated CD4 TCRs, and dominant responses were seen in regions 160-218 and 743-854. In the small 56-69-year group, the increase in depth fell short of significance, most likely because of low power. Nearly half of unique spike-specific TCRs reportedly recognized epitopes outside regions mutated in the B.1.351 and B.1.1.7 variants.

As regards this clone: What antigen it recognizes has not been identified. No quality values exist for individual bases; no much larger clone is one base distant.

The CDR3 regions of human TCRbeta chains were analyzed by immunosequencing. The paper's data handling went like this. TCRs in the repertoires were compared against a reference library of SARS-CoV-2-specific TCRs that had been generated with the MIRA antigen-specificity platform. Breadth was defined as the fraction of unique TCRs that were SARS-CoV-2-associated, and depth was defined as the fraction of total T cells that were SARS-CoV-2-associated. Using the MIRA data, each spike-specific TCR was assigned both to the spike region to which the TCR was reactive and to a CD4 or CD8 class. Log10-transformed breadth and depth values were compared by one-way ANOVA with Sidak's multiple comparisons tests. As stored in TCRdb, this immuneACCESS dataset retains in-frame rearrangements with V and J assigned. A fraction of the clones does not appear; measured against another copy, unresolved V genes explain less than half of the discrepancy, and the remainder lacks a known reason. The D gene and trimming were derived from the DNA, and the V and J assignments and clone size from that table. This sample has more than 110,000 clones in its table, and 93% of those were observed once. The top ten clones comprise about 9.1% of the sample.

The TCR comes from an adult in good health. Specimen: peripheral blood, collected on day 0 of AZD1222 vaccination.

The CDR3 reads CASSFGQGSNQPQHF. In nucleotides, the sequence is TGTGCCAGCAGCTTCGGACAGGGGAGCAATCAGCCCCAGCATTTT. This chain is built from TRBV7-2 and TRBJ1-5; 9 of the junction bases match TRBD1. Clipping removes 3 bases from V and 1 base from J, with 1 as the unmatched junction base count. Reading from cysteine to phenylalanine, the CDR3 counts 15 amino acids. The DNA shown is the 45-base CDR3, in frame from base 1. The germline V gene yields SGHTA for CDR1 and FQGNSA for CDR2.